A single sample is the source of the 29 T cell receptor beta chains below, sequenced in a study of blood T cells in healthy people across ages. Sample-barcoded 5' priming and a J-beta primer mix drove a second PCR of about 7 to 11 cycles. TCRdb reprocessed the 5' RACE reads via MiXCR and lists one record per CDR3 protein. The sample consists of over a million distinct CDR3 sequences, 45% of them appearing once. Sequencing input: blood. These receptors were taken from a woman aged 55-70 years in good health.

This sequence joins TRBV6-1 and TRBJ2-1, with 13 bases aligning to TRBD2. CDR3 length: 17 amino acids. V shed 5 bases, J shed 9 bases, and the junction held 13 bases outside the gene matches. Germline V gene lookup returns CDR1 MNHNS and CDR2 SASEGT. In DNA, the CDR3 is TGTGCCAGCAGTACCGGGACTAGCGGGATAAGAGTTAGTGAGCAGTTCTTC. This translates into CASSTGTSGIRVSEQFF.

The chain combines TRBV6-1 with TRBJ1-5, with D possibly matching TRBD1 (6 bases). Germline values: CDR1 MNHNS, CDR2 SASEGT. This CDR3 comprises 16 residues. V was clipped by 3 bases and J by 1 base, with 13 bases between them. CDR3 DNA: TGTGCCAGCAGTGATAAGGGGGTGGGGAGCAATCAGCCCCAGCATTTT. This sequence encodes CASSDKGVGSNQPQHF.

This clonotype was seen just once. A clone one base away is much larger, so this may be a read error. The chain recombines TRBV25-1 with TRBJ2-5; either TRBD1 or TRBD2 may supply D (5 bases each). The CDR3 totals 12 residues. Germline V gene lookup returns CDR1 MGHDK and CDR2 SYGVNS. CDR3 residues: CTSSVGPSTQYF. The CDR3 bases are TGTACCAGCAGTGTGGGACCCTCGACCCAGTACTTC.

The chain recombines TRBV2 with TRBJ1-5; no firm D call. The germline V gene has CDR1 SNHLY and CDR2 FYNNEI. This CDR3 has 14 residues. The ends were cut back, 3 bases at V and 8 bases at J, with 14 bases in the middle. CDR3 sequence (DNA): TGTGCCAGCAGTGACGGCGGTAGAGTTGAGCCCCAGCATTTT. Translated: CASSDGGRVEPQHF.

This clonotype was seen a single time. This rearrangement joins TRBV7-9 to TRBJ1-2, with TRBD1 matching over 7 bases. The CDR3 covers 13 residues. Looked up from germline, CDR1 is SEHNR and CDR2 is FQNEAQ (reference sequence). V was clipped by 5 bases and J by 6 bases; unmatched bases: 6. The CDR3 loop reads CASSPGTAHGYTF. The CDR3 DNA follows: TGTGCCAGCAGCCCGGGGACAGCCCATGGCTACACCTTC.

Only a few counts were recorded for this clonotype. The genes are TRBV7-6 and TRBJ2-5, with 12 positions matching TRBD1. The J call is uncertain, as TRBJ2-7 better fits the DNA end. Germline assignment: CDR1 SGHVS and CDR2 FNYEAQ. This CDR3 is built from 15 residues. The CDR3 region has the DNA TGTGCCAGCAGCTTCGGGACAGGGGGCCCCTACGAGCAGTACTTC. Its protein is CASSFGTGGPYEQYF.

This chain uses TRBV28 with TRBJ1-5; D is ambiguous. The germline CDR1 and CDR2 sequences are MDHEN and SYDVKM. CDR3 length equals 14 residues. Trimming cost V 7 bases and J 10 bases, with 20 bases left between them. DNA of the CDR3: TGTGCCAGCACTGACTTGACGCCCTCAGAACCCCAGCATTTT. The encoded protein is CASTDLTPSEPQHF. The full variable domain, with the rest looked up from reference TRBV28 and TRBJ1-5, is DVKVTQSSRYLVKRTGEKVFLECVQDMDHENMFWYRQDPGLGLRLIYFSYDVKMKEKGDIPEGYSVSREKKERFSLILESASTNQTSMYLCASTDLTPSEPQHFGDGTRLSIL.

J is TRBJ2-3 and V is TRBV24-1; no reliable D call. Germline CDR1 and CDR2: KGHDR and SFDVKD. CDR3 length: 15 amino acids. V lost 1 base, J lost 2 bases, and 9 bases lay in between. DNA of the CDR3: TGTGCCACCAGTGATTTTGCGAATCCCACAGATACGCAGTATTTT. Its protein product is CATSDFANPTDTQYF.

This clonotype was seen more than once but under ten times. The chain combines TRBV27 with TRBJ2-4, with a weak D call TRBD1 (5 bases). The germline V and J ends were trimmed by 7 bases and 0 bases, with 10 bases remaining between them. Germline-derived CDR1 and CDR2 are MNHEY and SMNVEV (reference sequence). This CDR3 has 14 residues. CDR3 sequence reads: CASTDDRAKNIQYF. CDR3 sequence (DNA): TGTGCCAGCACCGATGACAGAGCCAAAAACATTCAGTACTTC.

The chain couples TRBV25-1 to TRBJ2-1, with 13 bases identical to TRBD2. TRBJ2-7 explains the end of the DNA better; the J call may be wrong. CDR3 length: 16 amino acids. The germline CDR1 and CDR2 sequences are MGHDK and SYGVNS. The CDR3 nucleotides are TGTGCCAGCAGTGATACTAGCGGGAGGGTTTACAATGAGCAGTACTTC. Its translation: CASSDTSGRVYNEQYF.

This clonotype was counted between two and nine times. V usage is TRBV5-6 and J usage is TRBJ2-7, with D hard to call. CDR3 length: 13 amino acids. Germline CDR1 reads SGHDT; CDR2 reads YYEEEE. Trimming stripped 4 bases from V and 5 bases from J, with 13 bases between. The CDR3: CASSQRSADEQYF. In DNA form, the CDR3 reads TGTGCCAGCAGCCAGAGGAGCGCGGACGAGCAGTACTTC.

The chain has TRBV14 and TRBJ2-5, with TRBD2 identical over 7 bases. CDR3 size: 15 residues. Germline values: CDR1 SGHDN, CDR2 FVKESK. With V trimmed by 0 bases and J by 7 bases, 8 bases remained unmatched. CDR3: CASSQDLAAQRTQYF. In nucleotides, the CDR3 is TGTGCCAGCAGCCAAGATCTAGCGGCACAAAGGACCCAGTACTTC.

A few counts support this clonotype. An end of the junction does not agree with germline; a read error may underlie this. The chain carries TRBV5-1 and TRBJ2-6; D gene uncertain. CDR3 length: 11 amino acids. Germline V gene sequence: CDR1 SGHRS, CDR2 YFSETQ. The CDR3 is CATSAANVLTF. CDR3 in DNA: TGCGCCACCTCTGCGGCCAACGTCCTGACTTTC.

This chain connects TRBV11-2 to TRBJ1-2; D perhaps matches TRBD1 (5 bases). The ends were cut back, 2 bases at V and 4 bases at J, with 11 bases in the middle. This CDR3 is 14 amino acids long. CDR1 is SGHAT and CDR2 is FQNNGV in the germline V gene. The CDR3 DNA follows: TGTGCCAGCAGCTTATCTCAGGGTTTCTATGGCTACACCTTC. Amino acids: CASSLSQGFYGYTF.

This clonotype has just a few counts. V and J are TRBV20-1 and TRBJ2-1; D may be TRBD2 (5 bases). With 6 bases removed from V and 8 bases from J, the gap between germline ends came to 23 bases. The germline V gene has CDR1 DFQATT and CDR2 SNEGSKA (reference sequence). The CDR3 contains 15 residues. CDR3 in amino acids: CSATSGAGLDDEQFF. CDR3 DNA sequence: TGCAGTGCAACCTCAGGCGCGGGTCTAGATGATGAGCAGTTCTTC.

The table lists this clonotype with a few counts. The chain carries TRBV9 and TRBJ1-2, with 7 bases identical to TRBD1. The length of the CDR3 is 16 residues. The ends lost 0 bases at V and 5 bases at J; junction bases unmatched: 10. Germline assignment: CDR1 SGDLS and CDR2 YYNGEE. The CDR3 here is CASSVVTGTDLYGYTF. Here the CDR3 DNA reads TGTGCCAGCAGCGTAGTCACAGGGACAGATCTTTATGGCTACACCTTC.

Only a few counts were recorded for this clonotype. J is TRBJ2-5 and V is TRBV4-1; D gene uncertain. The closer fit of TRBJ2-7 to the DNA end suggests the J call may be wrong. Germline CDR1 is MGHRA and CDR2 is YSYEKL. The CDR3 sequence is 14 residues long. CDR3 bases: TGCGCCAGCAGCCGGAGCCCTTCAGGTTTCGAGCAGTACTTC. The encoded protein is CASSRSPSGFEQYF.

The V and J genes are TRBV20-1 and TRBJ2-5; 12 bases fit TRBD2. The germline CDR1 and CDR2 sequences are DFQATT and SNEGSKA (reference sequence). Germline trimming cut 4 bases from V and 3 bases from J; bases unmatched to any gene: 3. The CDR3 has 14 amino acids. This CDR3 is CSATTSGREETQYF. The CDR3 DNA sequence: TGCAGTGCTACGACTAGCGGGAGAGAAGAGACCCAGTACTTC.

J is TRBJ1-6 and V is TRBV6-6; D is uncertain. The V gene's germline CDR1 is MNHNY and CDR2 SVGAGI (reference sequence). Trimming took 0 bases from V and 0 from J, leaving 6 bases between them. CDR3 length equals 16 residues. CDR3 protein: CASSYSGSSYNSPLHF. The CDR3 nucleotides read TGTGCCAGCAGTTACTCGGGCAGCTCCTATAATTCACCCCTCCACTTT.

This clonotype was found a few times. The genes are TRBV20-1 and TRBJ2-3; perhaps TRBD1 as D (5 bases). This CDR3 is built from 15 residues. Germline V gene data show CDR1 as DFQATT and CDR2 as SNEGSKA (reference sequence). V was cut by 4 bases and J by 2 bases, with 16 bases left in between. The CDR3 here is CSATQGPHPTDTQYF. The CDR3, as DNA: TGCAGTGCTACCCAGGGCCCCCACCCCACAGATACGCAGTATTTT.

This rearrangement joins TRBV21-1 to TRBJ1-2; TRBD1, the table's D call, lacks a check against the DNA. TRBV21-1 is deemed a pseudogene. The CDR3 extends over 16 amino acids. The DNA for the CDR3 is TGTGCCAGCAGAAAAGTGGACATCCGGGCGTGGTATGGCTACACCTTC. Translation gives CASRKVDIRAWYGYTF.

This clonotype appeared a few times. This sequence joins TRBV7-6 and TRBJ2-4; 7 bases map to TRBD1. The J call may be faulty, since TRBJ2-7 better matches the DNA end. CDR3 size: 15 residues. CDR1 is SGHVS, CDR2 FNYEAQ, per germline. The CDR3 sequence: CASSSYGQAAYEQYF. DNA of the CDR3: TGTGCCAGCAGCTCCTATGGACAGGCGGCCTACGAGCAGTACTTC.

The rearrangement links TRBV10-3 to TRBJ2-5, with a weak D call TRBD1 (5 bases). Trimming cost V 10 bases and J 1 base, with 10 bases left between them. This CDR3 spans 12 amino acids. Germline CDR1 reads ENHRY; CDR2 reads SYGVKD. The CDR3 coding sequence is TGTGCCACCCGACAGAGCCAAGAGACCCAGTACTTC. Translation gives CATRQSQETQYF.

This clonotype was observed once. Given a much more abundant clone one base away, this may be a read error. The CDR3 DNA sequence: TGTGCCAGCAGTTTAGGACGAGCGGGTAACTCCTACAATGAGCAGTTCTTC. It yields the protein CASSLGRAGNSYNEQFF. The chain has TRBV27 and TRBJ2-1, with D perhaps matching TRBD2 (6 bases). The V and J ends lost 2 bases and 0 bases respectively, with 14 bases between them. Germline assignment: CDR1 MNHEY and CDR2 SMNVEV (reference sequence). The CDR3 is 17 residues long.

This clonotype has just a few counts. CDR3 bases: TGTGCCATCAGTGGGACGTTCTACGAGCAGTACTTC. This gives the protein CAISGTFYEQYF. The V gene is TRBV10-3, the J gene TRBJ2-7; D uncertain. Trimming left V 4 bases short and J 3 bases short, with 7 bases between. Germline CDR1 is ENHRY and CDR2 is SYGVKD. CDR3 length: 12 residues.

The genes are TRBV29-1 and TRBJ2-7; possibly TRBD2 for D (7 bases). V was shortened by 1 base and J by 3 bases, with 13 bases between the two germline ends. Germline V gene lookup returns CDR1 SQVTM and CDR2 ANQGSEA. This CDR3 spans 14 amino acids. The CDR3 region is CSVEGGGGGYEQYF. In DNA, the CDR3 is TGCAGCGTTGAAGGAGGGGGGGGAGGCTACGAGCAGTACTTC.

The chain combines TRBV2 with TRBJ1-5, with D unresolved. The V and J ends lost 2 bases and 2 bases respectively, with 10 bases between them. This CDR3 has 15 residues. Germline V gives CDR1 SNHLY, CDR2 FYNNEI. The CDR3 reads CASSERAGRNQPQHF. CDR3 bases: TGTGCCAGCAGTGAAAGGGCTGGACGCAATCAGCCCCAGCATTTT.

V usage is TRBV6-5 and J usage is TRBJ2-5; no reliable D call. The DNA end is more similar to TRBJ2-7, so the J call may be wrong. The CDR3 is 14 amino acids. Per the germline V gene, CDR1 is MNHEY and CDR2 is SVGAGI. CDR3 DNA: TGTGCCAGCAGTTACTCTAGGGCTGGGTTCGAGCAGTACTTC. This encodes CASSYSRAGFEQYF.

V is TRBV7-2 and J is TRBJ2-7; TRBD1 agrees at 7 bases. CDR3 length: 16 residues. The V gene's germline CDR1 is SGHTA and CDR2 FQGNSA. V shed 5 bases, J shed 1 base, and the junction held 11 bases outside the gene matches. Here the CDR3 DNA reads TGTGCCAGCAGCATCGACAGGGCGGTAGGGTCCTACGAGCAGTACTTC. Its translation: CASSIDRAVGSYEQYF.